This entry is about one T cell receptor (beta chain). These data are taken from a study of blood T cell repertoires in COVID-19. Study-level background: Samples taken during acute and convalescent COVID-19 were collected in the United States, Italy and Spain. The cDNA or gDNA used as material had been derived from T cells, B-cell-depleted T cells, or PBMCs.

This table comes from immunoSEQ multiplex PCR, and its TCRdb copy is limited to in-frame clones, with some not included. Of approximately 94,000 clones in the sample, approximately 90% were seen once. The V gene end was trimmed by 3 bases and the J gene end by 14 bases; junction bases not matched to a gene: 19. The CDR3 runs to 17 residues. Per germline, CDR1 KGHSH and CDR2 LQKENI. The chain couples TRBV18 to TRBJ1-6; TRBD1 aligns across 7 bases. The sequence derives from a woman aged 50 to 60 in a cohort sampled during active COVID-19. Material for sequencing was peripheral blood. CDR3 loop: CASSPASRQGSRSSLHF. In DNA form, the CDR3 reads TGTGCCAGCTCACCCGCAAGCCGACAGGGTAGCCGCTCTTCCCTCCACTTT.